Listed below are T cell receptor beta chains from one sample, sequenced in a study of cytomegalovirus exposure and HLA in healthy donors. TCRdb's copy holds only in-frame clones and misses some; the assay was immunoSEQ multiplex PCR. The sample records 150,000 to 170,000 clones, about 86% being singletons. The specimen was PBMCs. The receptors stem from a human donor in good health. Each CDR3 is given with its conserved first and last residue. A D gene is named only where the DNA matches it firmly. For some rows the clone size is stated as once, few or many, or as a class when expanded; others skip it.

j_gene: TRBJ2-1; d_gene: TRBD2; abundance: NA; v_gene: TRBV6-4; CDR3nt: TGTGCCAGCAGTGACTCCGGGACTAGCTACAATGAGCAGTTCTTC; CDR3aa: CASSDSGTSYNEQFF
j_gene: TRBJ1-5; d_gene: TRBD1; abundance: NA; v_gene: TRBV15; CDR3nt: TGTGCCACCAGCAGAGAAGTGACAGGGTTCGGTCAGCCCCAGCATTTT; CDR3aa: CATSREVTGFGQPQHF
j_gene: TRBJ2-6; d_gene: NA; abundance: NA; v_gene: TRBV5-1; CDR3nt: TGCGCCAGCGCTGCTCGACTTGGCAACTCTGGGGCCAACGTCCTGACTTTC; CDR3aa: CASAARLGNSGANVLTF
j_gene: TRBJ1-2; d_gene: NA; abundance: NA; v_gene: TRBV7-2; CDR3nt: TGTGCCAGCAGCCCCGCCGGACTGTTCTATGGCTACACCTTC; CDR3aa: CASSPAGLFYGYTF
j_gene: TRBJ2-7; d_gene: TRBD1; abundance: NA; v_gene: TRBV19; CDR3nt: TGTGCCAGCACAGGGGGCCTTTCCTACGAGCAGTACTTC; CDR3aa: CASTGGLSYEQYF
j_gene: TRBJ1-2; d_gene: NA; abundance: NA; v_gene: TRBV29-1; CDR3nt: TGCAGCGTTGAAATTTGGGGCGCAGAGAATGGCTACACCTTC; CDR3aa: CSVEIWGAENGYTF
j_gene: TRBJ2-2; d_gene: NA; abundance: NA; v_gene: TRBV19; CDR3nt: TGTGCCAGCAAAAGTCAGGGCCCCGGGGAGCTGTTTTTT; CDR3aa: CASKSQGPGELFF
j_gene: TRBJ2-1; d_gene: NA; abundance: NA; v_gene: TRBV4-1; CDR3nt: TGCGCCAGCAGCCAATGGACAGATCTAAACAATGAGCAGTTCTTC; CDR3aa: CASSQWTDLNNEQFF
j_gene: TRBJ1-4; d_gene: NA; abundance: NA; v_gene: TRBV18; CDR3nt: TGTGCCAGCTCACCTGTAGCCGGGGGTAATGAAAAACTGTTTTTT; CDR3aa: CASSPVAGGNEKLFF
j_gene: TRBJ1-5; d_gene: NA; abundance: NA; v_gene: TRBV19; CDR3nt: TGTGCCAGTAGTATAGCCAGTGTGGGCAATCAGCCCCAGCATTTT; CDR3aa: CASSIASVGNQPQHF
j_gene: TRBJ2-1; d_gene: TRBD1; abundance: NA; v_gene: TRBV29-1; CDR3nt: TGCAGCGTCCCCCTCAACTTGGACAGGGACAAGTGGAATGAGCAGTTCTTC; CDR3aa: CSVPLNLDRDKWNEQFF
j_gene: TRBJ1-2; d_gene: NA; abundance: NA; v_gene: TRBV2; CDR3nt: TGTGCCAGCAGGCAGGGCTGGAACTATGGCTACACCTTC; CDR3aa: CASRQGWNYGYTF
j_gene: TRBJ1-5; d_gene: TRBD1; abundance: once; v_gene: TRBV28; CDR3nt: TGTGCCAGCAGCTCTGGGACAGGGACTTTGGGATGGCCCCAGCATTTT; CDR3aa: CASSSGTGTLGWPQHF
j_gene: TRBJ1-1; d_gene: NA; abundance: NA; v_gene: TRBV9; CDR3nt: TGTGCCAGCAGCGTAGCTATGAACACTGAAGCTTTCTTT; CDR3aa: CASSVAMNTEAFF
j_gene: TRBJ1-1; d_gene: NA; abundance: NA; v_gene: TRBV29-1; CDR3nt: TGCAGCGTTGAATTCCGGAACACTGAAGCTTTCTTT; CDR3aa: CSVEFRNTEAFF
j_gene: TRBJ1-1; d_gene: NA; abundance: NA; v_gene: TRBV4-1; CDR3nt: TGCGCCAGCAGCCAGGACCTCGGGAGGGCTGAAGCTTTCTTT; CDR3aa: CASSQDLGRAEAFF
j_gene: TRBJ1-1; d_gene: NA; abundance: NA; v_gene: TRBV19; CDR3nt: TGTGCCAGTAAAATTGGGGCCATGAACACTGAAGCTTTCTTT; CDR3aa: CASKIGAMNTEAFF
j_gene: TRBJ2-1; d_gene: TRBD2; abundance: NA; v_gene: TRBV5-1; CDR3nt: TGCGCCAGCAAGAGGACTAGCGGGGGGGCTTCCTACAATGAGCAGTTCTTC; CDR3aa: CASKRTSGGASYNEQFF
j_gene: TRBJ2-1; d_gene: TRBD2; abundance: many; v_gene: TRBV6-4; CDR3nt: TGTGCCAGCAGTGACGGGACTAGCGCCAAGGAGCAGTTCTTC; CDR3aa: CASSDGTSAKEQFF
j_gene: TRBJ2-1; d_gene: TRBD2; abundance: few; v_gene: TRBV7-8; CDR3nt: TGTGCCAGCAGCTACTGGGGCCCCTATAGCGGGGGGCAGTACAATGAGCAGTTCTTC; CDR3aa: CASSYWGPYSGGQYNEQFF
j_gene: TRBJ2-7; d_gene: NA; abundance: NA; v_gene: TRBV11-2; CDR3nt: TGTGCCAGCAGGAGCTTAGGCAGTCCCGGGAACGAGTACTTC; CDR3aa: CASRSLGSPGNEYF
j_gene: TRBJ1-6; d_gene: TRBD1; abundance: NA; v_gene: TRBV6-5; CDR3nt: TGTGCCAGCAGAACCAGGACAGGGTGGAGGTCACCCCTCCACTTT; CDR3aa: CASRTRTGWRSPLHF
j_gene: TRBJ1-3; d_gene: NA; abundance: NA; v_gene: TRBV19; CDR3nt: TGTGCCAGTACCCCCCCAGGGATCTCCTCTGGAAACACCATATATTTT; CDR3aa: CASTPPGISSGNTIYF
j_gene: TRBJ1-5; d_gene: NA; abundance: NA; v_gene: TRBV7-9; CDR3nt: TGTGCCAGCAGCCCCGTGGACAGCTTCAATCAGCCCCAGCATTTT; CDR3aa: CASSPVDSFNQPQHF
j_gene: TRBJ1-1; d_gene: TRBD1; abundance: NA; v_gene: TRBV6-5; CDR3nt: TGTGCCAGCAGTTGGGACAGGGTGAGCACTGAAGCTTTCTTT; CDR3aa: CASSWDRVSTEAFF
j_gene: TRBJ2-2; d_gene: TRBD1; abundance: NA; v_gene: TRBV27; CDR3nt: TGTGCCAGCCGACAGGGGAAGAAGGGCGGGGAGCTGTTTTTT; CDR3aa: CASRQGKKGGELFF
j_gene: TRBJ1-1; d_gene: NA; abundance: NA; v_gene: TRBV5-1; CDR3nt: TGCGCCAGCAGCCAGACAGGTATGAACACTGAAGCTTTCTTT; CDR3aa: CASSQTGMNTEAFF
j_gene: TRBJ2-5; d_gene: TRBD2; abundance: NA; v_gene: TRBV4-1; CDR3nt: TGCGCCAGCAGCCAAGATCGAGGACTAGCGGTCGAAGGCCAGTACTTC; CDR3aa: CASSQDRGLAVEGQYF
j_gene: TRBJ2-3; d_gene: TRBD2; abundance: NA; v_gene: TRBV4-1; CDR3nt: TGCGCCAGCAGCCCCGGACTAGCGGGATTGGCAGATACGCAGTATTTT; CDR3aa: CASSPGLAGLADTQYF
j_gene: TRBJ1-2; d_gene: NA; abundance: NA; v_gene: TRBV7-8; CDR3nt: TGTGCCAGCAGCCCCGACAGGAAGAAGGGCTACACCTTC; CDR3aa: CASSPDRKKGYTF
j_gene: TRBJ2-5; d_gene: TRBD2; abundance: NA; v_gene: TRBV5-1; CDR3nt: TGCGCCAGCAGCCACGGACTAGCTACGCAAGAGACCCAGTACTTC; CDR3aa: CASSHGLATQETQYF
j_gene: TRBJ1-2; d_gene: NA; abundance: NA; v_gene: TRBV19; CDR3nt: TGTGCCAGTAGGGAGGGGCGCGTTGGCTACACCTTC; CDR3aa: CASREGRVGYTF
j_gene: TRBJ1-5; d_gene: NA; abundance: few; v_gene: TRBV7-6; CDR3nt: TGTGCCAGCAGCATGGGGCCAGGGATAGGACAGCCCCAGCATTTT; CDR3aa: CASSMGPGIGQPQHF
j_gene: TRBJ2-2; d_gene: NA; abundance: NA; v_gene: TRBV7-8; CDR3nt: TGTGCCAGCAGCTTGAGTCTCGGCGGGGCAATCACCGGGGAGCTGTTTTTT; CDR3aa: CASSLSLGGAITGELFF
j_gene: TRBJ2-7; d_gene: NA; abundance: NA; v_gene: TRBV28; CDR3nt: TGTGCCAGCAGTCTGTACTACGACGAGCAGTACTTC; CDR3aa: CASSLYYDEQYF
j_gene: TRBJ1-3; d_gene: NA; abundance: NA; v_gene: TRBV4-1; CDR3nt: TGCGCCAGCAGACAACCGTTTGGAAACACCATATATTTT; CDR3aa: CASRQPFGNTIYF
j_gene: TRBJ1-5; d_gene: TRBD1; abundance: few; v_gene: TRBV28; CDR3nt: TGTGCCAGCAGTTCGATGAAGGGACAGCGCAATCAGCCCCAGCATTTT; CDR3aa: CASSSMKGQRNQPQHF
j_gene: TRBJ2-3; d_gene: TRBD2; abundance: NA; v_gene: TRBV18; CDR3nt: TGTGCCAGCTCACCGCGGCGAAGCGGGGCTAGCACAGATACGCAGTATTTT; CDR3aa: CASSPRRSGASTDTQYF
j_gene: TRBJ2-1; d_gene: TRBD2; abundance: NA; v_gene: TRBV27; CDR3nt: TGTGCCAGCAGACTACTAGCGGGACCAGGCAATGAGCAGTTCTTC; CDR3aa: CASRLLAGPGNEQFF
j_gene: TRBJ2-1; d_gene: NA; abundance: NA; v_gene: TRBV28; CDR3nt: TGTGCCAGCTACGATAGTTCCTACAATGAGCAGTTCTTC; CDR3aa: CASYDSSYNEQFF
j_gene: TRBJ1-4; d_gene: NA; abundance: NA; v_gene: TRBV6-5; CDR3nt: TGTGCCAGCAGTTCCATTAGCCGGGCTAATGAAAAACTGTTTTTT; CDR3aa: CASSSISRANEKLFF
j_gene: TRBJ2-3; d_gene: TRBD2; abundance: NA; v_gene: TRBV10-2; CDR3nt: TGCGCCAGCAGTGCAGCGGGAGTCCCAGATACGCAGTATTTT; CDR3aa: CASSAAGVPDTQYF
j_gene: TRBJ2-7; d_gene: TRBD2; abundance: NA; v_gene: TRBV18; CDR3nt: TGTGCCAGCTCACCTAACCTAGCGGGAGTCTCCTACGAGCAGTACTTC; CDR3aa: CASSPNLAGVSYEQYF
j_gene: TRBJ1-3; d_gene: TRBD1; abundance: NA; v_gene: TRBV11-2; CDR3nt: TGTGCCAGCAGCTGGGGACAGCAGAGCTCTGGAAACACCATATATTTT; CDR3aa: CASSWGQQSSGNTIYF
j_gene: TRBJ1-4; d_gene: TRBD1; abundance: NA; v_gene: TRBV18; CDR3nt: TGTGCCAGCTCACCGATTGTTGTACAGGGGAAAGAAAAACTGTTTTTT; CDR3aa: CASSPIVVQGKEKLFF
j_gene: TRBJ2-1; d_gene: NA; abundance: NA; v_gene: TRBV7-3; CDR3nt: TGTGCCAGCAGCATGGCCGGGTCCCTCAACAATGAGCAGTTCTTC; CDR3aa: CASSMAGSLNNEQFF
j_gene: TRBJ1-1; d_gene: NA; abundance: NA; v_gene: TRBV29-1; CDR3nt: TGCAGCGTTGAAGATCCAGGGAAGGAAGCTTTCTTT; CDR3aa: CSVEDPGKEAFF
j_gene: TRBJ1-2; d_gene: TRBD1; abundance: NA; v_gene: TRBV9; CDR3nt: TGTGCCAGCAGCCCCCGACAGGGCCCAAAGTATGGCTACACCTTC; CDR3aa: CASSPRQGPKYGYTF
j_gene: TRBJ2-1; d_gene: NA; abundance: NA; v_gene: TRBV5-1; CDR3nt: TGCGCCAGCAGCCAGGATCCCGGCTCGGGGGATGAGCAGTTCTTC; CDR3aa: CASSQDPGSGDEQFF